One TCR beta chain is described in this entry. Other nucleotide sequences from this sample produce the same CDR3. Germline V CDR1 and CDR2: LNHDA, SQIVND (reference sequence). V lost 6 bases, J lost 4 bases, and 3 bases stayed unmatched. The CDR3 length is 14 residues. This record comes from a study of technical replicates of blood from a handful of donors. Sequencing used immunoSEQ multiplex PCR; TCRdb keeps in-frame clones, though not all of them. The profile shows roughly 69,000 clones, roughly 86% of them singletons. This receptor was taken from a human donor in good health. Some clones in this sample may be carry-over from other donors' samples. The chain is built from TRBV19 and TRBJ1-2, with 12 bases that match TRBD1. The sequenced material came from PBMCs. CDR3 protein: CASRGTGGSYGYTF. CDR3 coding DNA: TGTGCCAGTAGAGGGACAGGGGGCTCCTATGGCTACACCTTC.